This TCR beta chain was sequenced during a study of blood T cell repertoires in COVID-19. Turning to the study itself: COVID-19 samples collected from the United States, Italy and Spain covered acute and convalescent phases. T cells, B-cell-depleted T cells, or PBMCs supplied cDNA or gDNA.

The V and J ends lost 0 bases and 10 bases respectively, with 14 bases between them. Germline CDR1 and CDR2: SGHDT and YYEEEE. The CDR3 is made up of 14 amino acids. Authors' analysis steps: It was from reference gene primer amplification that nucleated cell counts were estimated. Sequencing used immunoSEQ multiplex PCR; TCRdb keeps in-frame clones, though not all of them. The DNA gave D and trimming, while V, J and clone size come from that table. The sample contains over 150,000 clones, about nine tenths of which appear only once. The rearrangement links TRBV5-6 to TRBJ2-1, with D maybe TRBD2 (5 bases). This clonotype originated in a man aged 25-40 years with acute or convalescent COVID-19. Input material: peripheral blood. CDR3 loop: CASSLEDGRGEQFF. The CDR3 bases are TGTGCCAGCAGCTTGGAGGACGGACGAGGGGAGCAGTTCTTC.